These 9 T cell receptor beta chains were sequenced from one sample in a study of cytomegalovirus exposure and HLA in healthy donors. Both 60 Vbeta primers and 13 Jbeta primers went into the PCR. The repertoire was sequenced with immunoSEQ multiplex PCR; TCRdb's copy has only in-frame clones and lacks some. In the table there are 75,000 to 90,000 clones, less than 80% of which are singletons. What was sequenced was PBMCs. The receptors shown here come from a human donor in good health.

The chain carries TRBV6-5 and TRBJ2-7, with D possibly matching TRBD2 (5 bases). The CDR3 is 15 amino acids. CDR1 MNHEY and CDR2 SVGAGI come from the germline V gene. V lost 6 bases, J lost 4 bases, and 19 bases lay in between. The CDR3 nucleotides read TGTGCCAGCAGCCCATCCGAGCGGTTAAGTTACGAGCAGTACTTC. This gives the protein CASSPSERLSYEQYF.

V is TRBV6-1 and J is TRBJ1-6; 9 bases are a match to TRBD1. This CDR3 spans 14 amino acids. CDR1 and CDR2 from the germline V gene are MNHNS and SASEGT. V lost 11 bases to trimming and J lost 5 bases; unmatched junction nucleotides: 7. The CDR3 region has the DNA TGTGCCGCAACAGGGGGCCTTAATAATTCACCCCTCCACTTT. It specifies CAATGGLNNSPLHF.

This clone appeared once. J is TRBJ2-5 and V is TRBV7-6; D perhaps matches TRBD2 (7 bases). Trimming took 5 bases from V and 2 from J, leaving 15 bases between them. CDR1 SGHVS and CDR2 FNYEAQ come from the germline V gene. The CDR3 runs to 15 residues. CDR3 nucleotide sequence: TGTGCCAGCAGCCAGGTGGGGGGGGCACAAGAGACCCAGTACTTC. Translating gives CASSQVGGAQETQYF.

V and J are TRBV6-5 and TRBJ2-1; 7 positions agree with TRBD2. J lost 7 bases, V lost 4 bases, and 4 bases had no gene match. This CDR3 has 13 residues. The germline V gene has CDR1 MNHEY and CDR2 SVGAGI. The CDR3 loop reads CASSSSGGNEQFF. The CDR3 DNA reads TGTGCCAGCAGTTCGTCCGGGGGGAATGAGCAGTTCTTC.

V and J are TRBV2 and TRBJ2-2, with TRBD1 matching over 9 bases. CDR1 and CDR2 (germline): SNHLY, FYNNEI. Trimming removed 8 bases from V and 4 bases from J; junction bases left unmatched: 11. The CDR3 has 16 residues. CDR3 region: CASRTPGTGRTGELFF. In nucleotides, the CDR3 is TGTGCCAGCCGGACTCCCGGGACAGGGCGCACCGGGGAGCTGTTTTTT.

This chain links TRBV27 with TRBJ1-2; perhaps TRBD1 as D (6 bases). Germline values: CDR1 MNHEY, CDR2 SMNVEV (reference sequence). The CDR3 totals 14 residues. V lost 6 bases, J lost 5 bases, and 16 bases lay in between. CDR3 in DNA: TGTGCCAGCAGAAACGGACAGCCTTCATATGGCTACACCTTC. Translating gives CASRNGQPSYGYTF.

About this clone: The junction shows a germline mismatch at one end, possibly a read error. The chain joins TRBV30 to TRBJ1-5, with 7 nucleotides matching TRBD1. This CDR3 is built from 13 residues. Looked up from germline, CDR1 is GTSNPN and CDR2 is SVGIG (reference sequence). The DNA for the CDR3 is TGTGCCTGGACTCAGGGGGTAAACCAGCCCCAGAATTTT. Its protein is CAWTQGVNQPQNF.

In its sample, this clone was seen many times. One end of the junction does not line up with germline, which may come from a read error. The chain has TRBV5-3 and TRBJ2-7; 14 nucleotides match TRBD2. TRBV5-3 is reported as an ORF; its role is uncertain. The length of the CDR3 is 15 residues. The CDR3 sequence is CASSWGLAGDYEQYF. In nucleotides, the CDR3 is TGTGCCAGCAGCTGGGGACTAGCGGGGGACTACGAGCAGTACTTC.

This clone was counted between two and nine times. The chain employs TRBV29-1 and TRBJ2-1; 8 bases are shared with TRBD1. The CDR3 runs 12 residues. Germline V gives CDR1 SQVTM, CDR2 ANQGSEA. V was clipped by 6 bases and J by 8 bases; unmatched bases: 6. The CDR3 coding sequence is TGCAGCGTCGGACAGGGTCTGGATGAGCAGTTCTTC. Translated, it gives CSVGQGLDEQFF.